This section outlines one TCR beta chain sequence together with its context. This entry belongs to a study of OX40 agonist ivuxolimab in advanced cancers. Germline V gene data show CDR1 as MNHEY and CDR2 as SMNVEV (reference sequence). Trimming took off 0 bases at V and 13 bases at J, with 15 bases between the two ends. The CDR3 runs 14 residues. Profiled with immunoSEQ multiplex PCR; TCRdb holds only in-frame clones, not every one. This sample has about 73,000 clones; around nine tenths occur once, and the top ten carry roughly 0.64%. The rearrangement uses TRBV27 and TRBJ1-4; no reliable D call. This TCR came from an adult with an advanced solid tumor such as melanoma, head and neck, liver or kidney cancer. The material sequenced was CD4+ or CD8+ T cells sorted from blood, taken in a trial of the OX40 agonist ivuxolimab. This CDR3 is CASSLSIGSYLLFF. The CDR3 DNA reads as TGTGCCAGCAGTTTATCGATTGGGAGTTATTTACTGTTTTTT.